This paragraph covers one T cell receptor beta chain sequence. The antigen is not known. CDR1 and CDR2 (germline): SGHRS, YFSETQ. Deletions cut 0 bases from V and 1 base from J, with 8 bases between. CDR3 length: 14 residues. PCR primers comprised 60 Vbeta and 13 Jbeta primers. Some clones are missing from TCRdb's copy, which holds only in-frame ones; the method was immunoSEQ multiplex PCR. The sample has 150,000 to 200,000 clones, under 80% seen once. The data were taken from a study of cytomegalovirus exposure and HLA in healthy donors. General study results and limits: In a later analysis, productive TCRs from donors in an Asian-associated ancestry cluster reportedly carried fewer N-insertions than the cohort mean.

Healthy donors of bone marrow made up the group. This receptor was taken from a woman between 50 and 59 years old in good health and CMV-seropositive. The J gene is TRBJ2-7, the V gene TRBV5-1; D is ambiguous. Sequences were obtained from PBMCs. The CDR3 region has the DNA TGCGCCAGCAGCTTGGTCCCAGCGTCCTACGAGCAGTACTTC. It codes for CASSLVPASYEQYF.